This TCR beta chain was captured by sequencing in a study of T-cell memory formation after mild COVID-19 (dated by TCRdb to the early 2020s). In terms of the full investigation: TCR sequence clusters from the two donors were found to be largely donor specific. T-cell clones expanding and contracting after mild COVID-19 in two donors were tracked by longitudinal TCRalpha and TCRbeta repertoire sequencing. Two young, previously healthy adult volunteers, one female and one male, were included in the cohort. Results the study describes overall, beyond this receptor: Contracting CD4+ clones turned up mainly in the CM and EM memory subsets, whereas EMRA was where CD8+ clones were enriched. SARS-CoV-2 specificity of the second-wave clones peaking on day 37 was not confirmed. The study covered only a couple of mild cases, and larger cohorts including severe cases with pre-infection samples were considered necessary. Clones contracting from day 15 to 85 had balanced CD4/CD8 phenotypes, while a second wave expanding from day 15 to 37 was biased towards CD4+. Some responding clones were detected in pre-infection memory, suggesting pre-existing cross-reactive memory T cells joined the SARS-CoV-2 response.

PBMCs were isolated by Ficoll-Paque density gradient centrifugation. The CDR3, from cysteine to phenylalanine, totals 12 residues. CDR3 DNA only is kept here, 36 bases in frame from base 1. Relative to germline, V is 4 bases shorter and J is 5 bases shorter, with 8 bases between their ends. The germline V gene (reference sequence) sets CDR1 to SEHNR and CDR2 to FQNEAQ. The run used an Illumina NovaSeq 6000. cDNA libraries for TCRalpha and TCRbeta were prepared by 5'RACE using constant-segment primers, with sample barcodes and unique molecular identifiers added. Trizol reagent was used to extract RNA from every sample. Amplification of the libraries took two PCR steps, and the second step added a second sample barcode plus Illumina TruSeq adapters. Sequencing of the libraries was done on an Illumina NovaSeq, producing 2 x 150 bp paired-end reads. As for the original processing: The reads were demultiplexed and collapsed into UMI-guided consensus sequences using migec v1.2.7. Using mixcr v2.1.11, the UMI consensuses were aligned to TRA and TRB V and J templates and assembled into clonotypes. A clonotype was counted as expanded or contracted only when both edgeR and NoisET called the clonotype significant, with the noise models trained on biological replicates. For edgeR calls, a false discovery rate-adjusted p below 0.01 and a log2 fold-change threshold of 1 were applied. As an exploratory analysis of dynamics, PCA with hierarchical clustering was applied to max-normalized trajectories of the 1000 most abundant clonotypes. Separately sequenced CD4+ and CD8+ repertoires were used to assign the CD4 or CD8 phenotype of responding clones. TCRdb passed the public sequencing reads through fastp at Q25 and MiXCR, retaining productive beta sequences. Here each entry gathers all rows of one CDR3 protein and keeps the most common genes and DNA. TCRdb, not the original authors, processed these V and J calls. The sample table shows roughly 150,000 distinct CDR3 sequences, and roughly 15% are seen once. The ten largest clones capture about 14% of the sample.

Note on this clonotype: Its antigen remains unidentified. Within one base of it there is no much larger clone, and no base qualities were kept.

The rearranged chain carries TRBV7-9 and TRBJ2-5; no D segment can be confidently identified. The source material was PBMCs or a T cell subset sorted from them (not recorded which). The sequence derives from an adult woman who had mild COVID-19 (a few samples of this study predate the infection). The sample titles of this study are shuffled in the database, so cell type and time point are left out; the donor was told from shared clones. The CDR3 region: CASSSDVETQYF. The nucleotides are TGTGCCAGCAGCTCCGACGTGGAGACCCAGTACTTC.